This entry concerns a single T cell receptor beta chain. What it recognizes is unknown. This sample is drawn from a study of graft-versus-host responses after intestinal transplantation. CDR3 length: 13 residues. Germline-derived CDR1 and CDR2 are LNHDA and SQIVND (reference sequence). With 5 bases removed from V and 4 bases from J, the gap between germline ends came to 9 bases. Libraries were prepared by immunoSEQ multiplex PCR; TCRdb keeps only in-frame clonotypes and omits some of them. The sample records approximately 4,000 clones, roughly 70% being singletons. Graft-derived tissue was subjected to processing to liberate intraepithelial and lamina propria lymphocytes. Study results and caveats: Analysis identified GvH clones in recipient marrow, with some appearing first in ileum or blood.

V and J are TRBV19 and TRBJ1-5, with D possibly TRBD1 on 6 matching bases. This sequence originates from a human patient who received an intestinal transplant, so some T cells may come from the graft donor. The source material was ileum tissue, sampled 17 days after transplant. The CDR3 protein is CASSATGNQPQHF. The CDR3 DNA is TGTGCCAGTAGTGCAACAGGGAATCAGCCCCAGCATTTT.